One and the same sample provided the 9 T cell receptor beta chains below, sequenced in a study of blood T cell repertoires in COVID-19. The data were produced by immunoSEQ multiplex PCR, yet TCRdb's version contains in-frame clones alone and is incomplete. The sample gives about 170,000 clones, around 85% of which show up once; roughly 1.2% is in the top ten. The sequenced material came from peripheral blood. Receptors originate from a man aged 55 to 70 who had recovered from COVID-19.

The V gene is TRBV7-6, the J gene TRBJ1-6; D is possibly TRBD1 (5 bases). Germline V gene data show CDR1 as SGHVS and CDR2 as FNYEAQ. CDR3 size: 16 residues. V lost 4 bases, J lost 7 bases, and 17 bases lay in between. The CDR3 nucleotides read TGTGCCAGCAGCTCGCAAGCTAAGGGGTCCAATTCACCCCTCCACTTT. Translated: CASSSQAKGSNSPLHF. Looking up the rest from reference TRBV7-6 and TRBJ1-6 gives the full variable domain: GAGVSQSPRYKVTKRGQDVALRCDPISGHVSLYWYRQALGQGPEFLTYFNYEAQQDKSGLPNDRFSAERPEGSISTLTIQRTEQRDSAMYRCASSSQAKGSNSPLHFGNGTRLTVT.

The chain uses TRBV5-4 and TRBJ2-2; a possible D gene is TRBD1 (5 bases). Deletions cut 0 bases from V and 7 bases from J, with 10 bases between. The CDR3 totals 14 residues. CDR1 SGHNT and CDR2 YYREEE come from the germline V gene (reference sequence). In nucleotides, the CDR3 is TGTGCCAGCAGCTTGGCGACAGTAGGCGGGGAGCTGTTTTTT. It specifies CASSLATVGGELFF.

The CDR3 DNA reads as TGTGCCAGCAGCCTCGGCCGGGGGCAGGGGGCTTACGAGCAGTACTTC. This codes for CASSLGRGQGAYEQYF. The V call is TRBV11-2, the J call TRBJ2-7; 8 nucleotides align to TRBD1. Looked up from germline, CDR1 is SGHAT and CDR2 is FQNNGV. Germline trimming cut 5 bases from V and 4 bases from J; bases unmatched to any gene: 13. The CDR3 has 16 residues.

This chain uses TRBV6-4 with TRBJ1-6; 8 bases agree with TRBD1. The V segment lost 5 bases and the J segment 14 bases; nucleotides outside the gene matches: 8. The CDR3 spans 13 residues. Per germline, CDR1 MRHNA and CDR2 SNTAGT. The CDR3 loop is CASSSGGGMALHF. The CDR3 DNA is TGTGCCAGCAGTTCAGGGGGCGGGATGGCCCTCCACTTT.

The rearrangement uses TRBV18 and TRBJ2-3; 8 nucleotides agree with TRBD1. The CDR3 totals 14 residues. Germline CDR1 and CDR2: KGHSH and LQKENI. J was trimmed by 4 bases and V by 3 bases; bases with no gene match: 3. CDR3 in DNA: TGTGCCAGCTCACCCCCAGGGGGCGCAGATACGCAGTATTTT. It translates to CASSPPGGADTQYF.

This chain links TRBV19 with TRBJ2-7; TRBD1 aligns across 8 bases. There are 12 residues in the CDR3. Per germline, CDR1 LNHDA and CDR2 SQIVND (reference sequence). Trimming at V came to 3 bases and at J to 6 bases, leaving 1 base not matched to a gene. The CDR3 DNA reads as TGTGCCAGTAGTATGGGGACAGGCGAGCAGTACTTC. Its protein product is CASSMGTGEQYF.

The chain couples TRBV11-1 to TRBJ2-7, with 7 bases aligning to TRBD1. The V gene's germline CDR1 is SGHAT and CDR2 FQDESV (reference sequence). Trimming removed 3 bases from V and 0 bases from J; junction bases left unmatched: 8. This CDR3 is built from 16 residues. Here the CDR3 reads CASSFRQGWGSYEQYF. CDR3 coding DNA: TGTGCCAGCAGCTTCAGACAGGGTTGGGGCTCCTACGAGCAGTACTTC.

This chain joins TRBV18 and TRBJ2-1; D gene uncertain. CDR1 and CDR2 (germline): KGHSH, LQKENI. Trimming took 2 bases from V and 0 from J, leaving 11 bases between them. The CDR3 loop spans 16 amino acids. The CDR3 nucleotides are TGTGCCAGCTCACCAGTTGTGGCGGACTCCTACAATGAGCAGTTCTTC. It specifies CASSPVVADSYNEQFF.

The chain joins TRBV25-1 to TRBJ1-3, with D unclear. This CDR3 has 15 residues. Trimming took 6 bases from V and 0 from J, leaving 12 bases between them. Germline V gene sequence: CDR1 MGHDK, CDR2 SYGVNS. The DNA for the CDR3 is TGTGCCAGCAGCTCGGGAGCTACCTCTGGAAACACCATATATTTT. It encodes CASSSGATSGNTIYF.